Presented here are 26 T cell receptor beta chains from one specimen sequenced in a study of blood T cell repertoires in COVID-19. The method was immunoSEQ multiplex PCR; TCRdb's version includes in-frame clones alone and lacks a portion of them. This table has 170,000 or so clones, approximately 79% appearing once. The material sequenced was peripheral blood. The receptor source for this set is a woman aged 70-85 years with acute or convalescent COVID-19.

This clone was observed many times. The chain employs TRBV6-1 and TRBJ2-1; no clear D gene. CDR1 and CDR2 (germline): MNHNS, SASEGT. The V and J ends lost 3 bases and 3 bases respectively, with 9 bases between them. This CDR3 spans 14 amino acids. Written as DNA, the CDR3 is TGTGCCAGCAGTGATGATCCCTACTACAATGAGCAGTTCTTC. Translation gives CASSDDPYYNEQFF.

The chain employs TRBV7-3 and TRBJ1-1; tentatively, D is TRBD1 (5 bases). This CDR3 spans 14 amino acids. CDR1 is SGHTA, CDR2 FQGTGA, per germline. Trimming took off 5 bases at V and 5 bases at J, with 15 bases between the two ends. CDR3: CASSTAGLGTEAFF. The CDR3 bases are TGTGCCAGCAGCACTGCAGGGTTAGGAACTGAAGCTTTCTTT.

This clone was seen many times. CDR3 loop: CATSDPNTDRGDGYNEQFF. CDR3 sequence (DNA): TGTGCCACCAGTGACCCAAACACCGACAGGGGGGACGGATACAATGAGCAGTTCTTC. The chain combines TRBV24-1 with TRBJ2-1; 9 bases fit TRBD1. Germline V lookup: CDR1 KGHDR, CDR2 SFDVKD. The V segment lost 4 bases and the J segment 4 bases; nucleotides outside the gene matches: 16. This CDR3 is 19 amino acids long.

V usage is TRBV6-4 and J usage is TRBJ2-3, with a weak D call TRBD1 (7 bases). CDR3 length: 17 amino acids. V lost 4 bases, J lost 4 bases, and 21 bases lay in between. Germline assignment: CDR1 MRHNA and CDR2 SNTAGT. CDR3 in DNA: TGTGCCAGCAGTGCCGGACGGGCAGGGGGGACCTCAGATACGCAGTATTTT. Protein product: CASSAGRAGGTSDTQYF.

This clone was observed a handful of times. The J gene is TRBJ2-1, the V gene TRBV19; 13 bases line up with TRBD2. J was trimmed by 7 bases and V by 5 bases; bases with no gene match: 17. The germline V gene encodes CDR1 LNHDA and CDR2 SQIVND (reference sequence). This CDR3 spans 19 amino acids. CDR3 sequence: CASSERGLAGAADMNEQFF. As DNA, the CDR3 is TGTGCCAGTAGTGAAAGAGGACTAGCGGGAGCGGCAGATATGAATGAGCAGTTCTTC.

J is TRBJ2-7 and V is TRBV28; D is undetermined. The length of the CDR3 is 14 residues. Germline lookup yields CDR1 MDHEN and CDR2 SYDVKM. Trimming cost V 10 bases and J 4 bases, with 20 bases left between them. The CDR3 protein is CATAHDLPPYEQYF. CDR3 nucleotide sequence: TGTGCCACCGCCCACGATCTACCCCCTTACGAGCAGTACTTC.

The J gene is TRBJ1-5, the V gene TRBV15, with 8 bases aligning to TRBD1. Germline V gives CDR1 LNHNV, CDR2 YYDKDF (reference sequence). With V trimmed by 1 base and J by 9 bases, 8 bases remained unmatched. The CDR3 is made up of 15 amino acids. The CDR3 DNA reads TGTGCCACCAGCAGAGGCGGAGGACAGGGTCGGCCCCAGCATTTT. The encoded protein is CATSRGGGQGRPQHF.

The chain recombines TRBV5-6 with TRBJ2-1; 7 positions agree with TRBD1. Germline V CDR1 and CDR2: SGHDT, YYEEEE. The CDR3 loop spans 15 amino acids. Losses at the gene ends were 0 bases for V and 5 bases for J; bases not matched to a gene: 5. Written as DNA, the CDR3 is TGTGCCAGCAGCTTGGCCGGGACAGTCAACAATGAGCAGTTCTTC. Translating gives CASSLAGTVNNEQFF.

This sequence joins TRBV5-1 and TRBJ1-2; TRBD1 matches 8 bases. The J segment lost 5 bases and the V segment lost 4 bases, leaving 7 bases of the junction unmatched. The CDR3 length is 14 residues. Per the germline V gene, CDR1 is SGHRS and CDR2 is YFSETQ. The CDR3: CASSPGQGGYGYTF. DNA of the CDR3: TGCGCCAGCAGCCCCGGACAGGGAGGGTATGGCTACACCTTC. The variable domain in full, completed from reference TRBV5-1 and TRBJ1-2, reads KAGVTQTPRYLIKTRGQQVTLSCSPISGHRSVSWYQQTPGQGLQFLFEYFSETQRNKGNFPGRFSGRQFSNSRSEMNVSTLELGDSALYLCASSPGQGGYGYTFGSGTRLTVV.

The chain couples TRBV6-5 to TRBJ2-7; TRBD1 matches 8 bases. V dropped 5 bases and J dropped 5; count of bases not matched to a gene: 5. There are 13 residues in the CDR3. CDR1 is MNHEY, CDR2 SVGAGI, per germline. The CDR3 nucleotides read TGTGCCAGCAGTCGAGGACAGGGTGACGAGCAGTACTTC. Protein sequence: CASSRGQGDEQYF.

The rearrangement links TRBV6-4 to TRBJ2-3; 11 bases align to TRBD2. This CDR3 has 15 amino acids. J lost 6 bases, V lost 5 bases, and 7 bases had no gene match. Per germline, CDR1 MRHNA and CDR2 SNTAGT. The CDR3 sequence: CASSKLAGVFDTQYF. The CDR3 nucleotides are TGTGCCAGCAGTAAACTAGCGGGAGTTTTCGATACGCAGTATTTT.

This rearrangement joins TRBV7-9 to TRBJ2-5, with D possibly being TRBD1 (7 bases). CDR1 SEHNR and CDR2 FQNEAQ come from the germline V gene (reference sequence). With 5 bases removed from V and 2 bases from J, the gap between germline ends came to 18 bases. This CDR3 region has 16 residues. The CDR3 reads CASSKTGDGGQETQYF. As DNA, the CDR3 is TGTGCCAGCAGCAAAACAGGGGACGGGGGACAAGAGACCCAGTACTTC.

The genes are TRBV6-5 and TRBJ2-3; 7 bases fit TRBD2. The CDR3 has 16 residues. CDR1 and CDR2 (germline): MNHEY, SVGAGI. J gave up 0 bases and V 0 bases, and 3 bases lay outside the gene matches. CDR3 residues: CASSYSSGTSTDTQYF. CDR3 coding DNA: TGTGCCAGCAGTTACTCAAGCGGGACTAGCACAGATACGCAGTATTTT.

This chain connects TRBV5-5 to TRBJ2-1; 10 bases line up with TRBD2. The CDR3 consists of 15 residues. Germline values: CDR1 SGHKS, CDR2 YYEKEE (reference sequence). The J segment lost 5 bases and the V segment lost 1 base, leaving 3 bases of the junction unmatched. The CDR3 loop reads CASSLLAGDHNEQFF. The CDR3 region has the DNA TGTGCCAGCAGCTTGCTAGCGGGAGACCACAATGAGCAGTTCTTC.

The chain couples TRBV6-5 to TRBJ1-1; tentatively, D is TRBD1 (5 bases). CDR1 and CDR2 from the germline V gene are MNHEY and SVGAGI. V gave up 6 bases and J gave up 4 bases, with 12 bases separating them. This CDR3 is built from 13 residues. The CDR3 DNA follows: TGTGCCAGCAGGGACACCATCAGCACTGAAGCTTTCTTT. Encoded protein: CASRDTISTEAFF.

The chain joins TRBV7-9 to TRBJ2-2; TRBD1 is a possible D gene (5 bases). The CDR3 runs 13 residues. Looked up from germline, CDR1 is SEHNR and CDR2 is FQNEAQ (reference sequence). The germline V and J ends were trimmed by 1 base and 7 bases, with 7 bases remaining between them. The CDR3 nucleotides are TGTGCCAGCAGCTTAGGACAGTACGGGGAGCTGTTTTTT. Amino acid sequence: CASSLGQYGELFF.

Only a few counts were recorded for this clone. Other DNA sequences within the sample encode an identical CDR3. CDR3 residues: CASSLTRQETQYF. CDR3 DNA sequence: TGTGCCAGCAGCTTAACTAGACAAGAGACCCAGTACTTC. The chain has TRBV7-2 and TRBJ2-5, with a tentative D call TRBD2 (5 bases). From germline, CDR1 is SGHTA and CDR2 FQGNSA. V lost 2 bases and J lost 2, with 6 bases in between. This CDR3 region has 13 residues. The full variable domain, with the rest looked up from reference TRBV7-2 and TRBJ2-5, is GAGVSQSPSNKVTEKGKDVELRCDPISGHTALYWYRQSLGQGLEFLIYFQGNSAPDKSGLPSDRFSAERTGGSVSTLTIQRTQQEDSAVYLCASSLTRQETQYFGPGTRLLVL.

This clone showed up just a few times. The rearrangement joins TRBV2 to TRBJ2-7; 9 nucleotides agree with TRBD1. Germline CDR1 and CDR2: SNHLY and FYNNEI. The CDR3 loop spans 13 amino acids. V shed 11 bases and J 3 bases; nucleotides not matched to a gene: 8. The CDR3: CAGRQGVFYEQYF. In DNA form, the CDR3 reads TGTGCCGGTCGACAGGGGGTCTTCTACGAGCAGTACTTC. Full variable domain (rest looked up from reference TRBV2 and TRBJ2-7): EPEVTQTPSHQVTQMGQEVILRCVPISNHLYFYWYRQILGQKVEFLVSFYNNEISEKSEIFDDQFSVERPDGSNFTLKIRSTKLEDSAMYFCAGRQGVFYEQYFGPGTRLTVT.

This CDR3 is CASSFPGLNTGELFF. CDR3 nucleotide sequence: TGTGCCAGCAGCTTCCCGGGTTTGAACACCGGGGAGCTGTTTTTT. This chain connects TRBV11-2 to TRBJ2-2; no clear D. V was pared by 3 bases and J by 1 base, with 9 bases between. The CDR3 extends over 15 amino acids. Germline assignment: CDR1 SGHAT and CDR2 FQNNGV.

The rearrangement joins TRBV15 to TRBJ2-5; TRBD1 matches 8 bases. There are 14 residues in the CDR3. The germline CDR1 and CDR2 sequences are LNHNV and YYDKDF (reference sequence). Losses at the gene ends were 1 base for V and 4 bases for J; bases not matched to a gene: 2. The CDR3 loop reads CATSRAGTGETQYF. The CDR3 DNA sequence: TGTGCCACCAGCAGAGCTGGGACAGGAGAGACCCAGTACTTC. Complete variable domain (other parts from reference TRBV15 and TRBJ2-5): DAMVIQNPRYQVTQFGKPVTLSCSQTLNHNVMYWYQQKSSQAPKLLFHYYDKDFNNEADTPDNFQSRRPNTSFCFLDIRSPGLGDTAMYLCATSRAGTGETQYFGPGTRLLVL.

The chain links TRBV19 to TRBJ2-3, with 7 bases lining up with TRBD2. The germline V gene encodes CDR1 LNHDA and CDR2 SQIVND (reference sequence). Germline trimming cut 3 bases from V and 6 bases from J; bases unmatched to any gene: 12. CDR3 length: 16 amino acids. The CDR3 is CASSIFAGTMLDTQYF. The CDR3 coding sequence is TGTGCCAGTAGTATTTTTGCTGGGACTATGTTGGATACGCAGTATTTT. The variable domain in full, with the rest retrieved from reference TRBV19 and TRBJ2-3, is DGGITQSPKYLFRKEGQNVTLSCEQNLNHDAMYWYRQDPGQGLRLIYYSQIVNDFQKGDIAEGYSVSREKKESFPLTVTSAQKNPTAFYLCASSIFAGTMLDTQYFGPGTRLTVL.

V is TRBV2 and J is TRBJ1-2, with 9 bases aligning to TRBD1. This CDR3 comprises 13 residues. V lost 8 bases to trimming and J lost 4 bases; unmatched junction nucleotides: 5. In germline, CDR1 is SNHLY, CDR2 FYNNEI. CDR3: CASGDRVGYGYTF. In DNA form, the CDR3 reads TGTGCCAGCGGGGACAGGGTGGGCTATGGCTACACCTTC.

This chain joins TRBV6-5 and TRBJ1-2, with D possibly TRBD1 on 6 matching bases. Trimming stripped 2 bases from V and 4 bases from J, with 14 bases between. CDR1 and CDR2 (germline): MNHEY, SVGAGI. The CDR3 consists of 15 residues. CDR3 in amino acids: CASSYGGRQFYGYTF. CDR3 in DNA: TGTGCCAGCAGTTACGGGGGCCGCCAGTTCTATGGCTACACCTTC.

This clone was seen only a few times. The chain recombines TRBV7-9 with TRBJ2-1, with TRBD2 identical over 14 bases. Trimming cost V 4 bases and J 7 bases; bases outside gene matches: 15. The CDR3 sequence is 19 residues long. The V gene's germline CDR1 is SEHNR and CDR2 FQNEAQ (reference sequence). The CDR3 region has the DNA TGTGCCAGCAGCTCCTATGGGACTAGCGGGAGAGGTGTATGGAATGAGCAGTTCTTC. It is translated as CASSSYGTSGRGVWNEQFF.

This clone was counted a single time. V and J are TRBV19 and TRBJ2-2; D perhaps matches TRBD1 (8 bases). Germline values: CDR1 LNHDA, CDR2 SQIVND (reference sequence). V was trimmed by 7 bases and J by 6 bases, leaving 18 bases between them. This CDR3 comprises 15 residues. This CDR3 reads CASNPWTGRAGELFF. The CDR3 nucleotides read TGTGCCAGTAACCCATGGACAGGGAGGGCCGGGGAGCTGTTTTTT.

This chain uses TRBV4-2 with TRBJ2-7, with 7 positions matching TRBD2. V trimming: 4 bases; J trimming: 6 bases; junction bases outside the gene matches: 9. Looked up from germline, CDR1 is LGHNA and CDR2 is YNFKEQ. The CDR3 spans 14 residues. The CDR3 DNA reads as TGTGCCAGCAGCCCGACGGGGGGTTTCGGCGAGCAGTACTTC. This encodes CASSPTGGFGEQYF.